This T cell receptor beta chain came from a study of graft-versus-host responses after intestinal transplantation. Overall study: Grafts that recipients had were multivisceral, liver-intestinal, or isolated intestinal transplants. The study gave all recipients anti-thymocyte globulin induction, then tacrolimus and steroids for about 3 years. Study-wide results and limits: Association was observed between peak circulating GvH clone levels and early post-transplant HvG declines. Recipient bone marrow held GvH clones, some seen earlier in ileum or blood.

Processing was applied to graft tissue in order to liberate intraepithelial and lamina propria lymphocytes. Germline-derived CDR1 and CDR2 are MNHNY and SVGAGI (reference sequence). V shed 4 bases and J shed 0 bases, with 13 bases lying between them. This CDR3 spans 16 amino acids. This clone was observed once. What it binds is not known. The method was immunoSEQ multiplex PCR; TCRdb's version includes in-frame clones alone and lacks a portion of them. The sample gives tens of thousands of clones, roughly 72% of which show up once; roughly 3.1% is in the top ten. The clonotype originates from a human patient who received an intestinal transplant, so some T cells may come from the graft donor. The chain is built from TRBV6-6 and TRBJ1-3; TRBD1 is a possible D gene (5 bases). Source: ileum tissue, taken 12 days after intestinal transplant. The CDR3: CASSFARQTSGNTIYF. The CDR3 DNA is TGTGCCAGCAGTTTCGCCAGACAGACCTCTGGAAACACCATATATTTT.